These 14 T cell receptor beta chains share one sample of origin, sequenced in a study of CD8+CD57+ T cells in acquired aplastic anemia. Patients sequenced had flow cytometry evidence of CD8+CD57+ cell expansion. Genomic DNA acted as the template from which TCR beta VDJ combination and CDR3 sequence profiling were carried out. TCRdb ran MiXCR on the reads and lists one entry per CDR3 protein. The repertoire holds about 120,000 distinct CDR3 sequences, with 45% to 60% as singletons. The specimen was sorted CD4+, CD8+, or CD8+CD57+ T cells (not recorded which) from PBMCs. These receptors all come from a human donor with aplastic anemia.

This clonotype was counted only a few times. The gene calls are TRBV10-3 and TRBJ2-2; 9 bases match TRBD1. Trimming at V came to 6 bases and at J to 5 bases, leaving 10 bases not matched to a gene. Germline loops: CDR1 ENHRY, CDR2 SYGVKD. The CDR3 is 16 amino acids. In DNA, the CDR3 is TGTGCCATCAGCGAAGGGGGACAGGGTTTTACCGGGGAGCTGTTTTTT. It encodes CAISEGGQGFTGELFF.

As for this clonotype: A read error may account for a junction end that differs from germline. The chain carries TRBV6-5 and TRBJ2-2, with D perhaps matching TRBD1 (5 bases). CDR3 length: 16 residues. Germline values: CDR1 MNHEY, CDR2 SVGAGI. The CDR3 sequence: CAGSYSGQGNTGELFF. DNA for the CDR3: TGTGCCGGCAGTTACTCTGGGCAGGGAAACACCGGGGAGCTGTTTTTT.

V is TRBV24-1 and J is TRBJ2-2; 10 bases fit TRBD1. The germline gives CDR1 KGHDR, CDR2 SFDVKD. V lost 2 bases and J lost 6; bases outside the gene matches: 8. This CDR3 region has 17 residues. The CDR3 nucleotides are TGTGCCACCAGTGATTCTCCCCCCGGGACAGGGGCCGGGGAGCTGTTTTTT. Translated, it gives CATSDSPPGTGAGELFF.

This chain links TRBV7-2 with TRBJ1-2; D is possibly TRBD1 (5 bases). Germline CDR1 is SGHTA and CDR2 is FQGNSA. There are 12 residues in the CDR3. The V gene lost 1 base and the J gene lost 13 bases, with 13 bases spanning the gap. The CDR3 here is CASSLGPGRFTF. CDR3 in DNA: TGTGCCAGCAGCTTAGGGCCGGGGCGCTTCACCTTC.

This clonotype was seen just once. This chain uses TRBV10-3 with TRBJ2-1; the D is unclear. CDR1 and CDR2 from the germline V gene are ENHRY and SYGVKD. The CDR3 runs 12 residues. CDR3 amino acids: CATSYSYNEQFF. In DNA, the CDR3 is TGTGCTACGAGTTACTCCTACAATGAGCAGTTCTTC.

This CDR3 is CASASGGGADTQYF. DNA for the CDR3: TGTGCCAGCGCGAGCGGTGGTGGCGCAGATACGCAGTATTTT. The rearrangement uses TRBV5-4 and TRBJ2-3; D is perhaps TRBD2 (5 bases). The CDR3 extends over 14 amino acids. The germline V gene has CDR1 SGHNT and CDR2 YYREEE (reference sequence). Trimming shortened V by 7 bases and J by 4 bases, and 16 bases separated the two germline ends.

This clonotype showed up many times. The CDR3 sequence is CASSQEGAEQYF. CDR3 DNA: TGTGCCAGCAGCCAAGAAGGGGCCGAGCAGTACTTC. V usage is TRBV4-2 and J usage is TRBJ2-7; D possibly corresponds to TRBD1 (5 bases). The length of the CDR3 is 12 residues. Germline CDR1 reads LGHNA; CDR2 reads YNFKEQ. V lost 0 bases and J lost 6, with 6 bases in between.

The J gene is TRBJ2-1, the V gene TRBV2, with a possible D match to TRBD2 (5 bases). V lost 4 bases and J 9 bases, leaving 10 bases between the germline ends. The CDR3 consists of 12 residues. The germline V gene has CDR1 SNHLY and CDR2 FYNNEI. Written as DNA, the CDR3 is TGTGCCAGCAGTGTTCGGGGTCTTGAGCAGTTCTTC. It translates to CASSVRGLEQFF.

The gene calls are TRBV12-3 or TRBV12-4 and TRBJ2-3; the match to TRBD1 covers 9 bases. This CDR3 is built from 14 residues. V shed 10 bases, J shed 3 bases, and the junction held 8 bases outside the gene matches. CDR3 DNA: TGTGCCACCGCGGGACAGGGAAAGACAGATACGCAGTATTTT. This encodes CATAGQGKTDTQYF.

The genes are TRBV15 and TRBJ2-3, with TRBD1 matching over 8 bases. Per germline, CDR1 LNHNV and CDR2 YYDKDF (reference sequence). The J segment lost 5 bases and the V segment lost 0 bases, leaving 10 bases of the junction unmatched. The CDR3 has 17 residues. CDR3 sequence reads: CATSRDQGATRGDTQYF. The DNA of the CDR3 is TGTGCCACCAGCAGAGATCAGGGGGCCACTAGAGGAGATACGCAGTATTTT.

In its sample, this clonotype was seen once. The rearrangement uses TRBV2 and TRBJ1-1; weak D call: TRBD1 (6 bases). CDR3 length equals 13 residues. V was shortened by 5 bases and J by 8 bases, with 15 bases between the two germline ends. In germline, CDR1 is SNHLY, CDR2 FYNNEI. The CDR3 spells CASSYLDSEEAFF. Written as DNA, the CDR3 is TGTGCCAGCAGTTATTTGGACAGTGAAGAAGCTTTCTTT.

This clonotype was seen only a few times. The chain carries TRBV7-9 and TRBJ2-1; maybe TRBD2 (5 bases). The V end was cut by 4 bases, the J end by 6 bases, with 10 bases between. This CDR3 comprises 13 residues. The germline CDR1 and CDR2 sequences are SEHNR and FQNEAQ (reference sequence). DNA of the CDR3: TGTGCCAGCAGCTGGAGTGGGAGCAATGAGCAGTTCTTC. It yields the protein CASSWSGSNEQFF.

This clonotype was seen a handful of times. DNA of the CDR3: TGTGCCAGCAGTTCCTATCCAAAAGGGGTAGAGCAGTACTTC. Translated: CASSSYPKGVEQYF. The gene calls are TRBV2 and TRBJ2-7; D is perhaps TRBD1 (5 bases). Germline V gene data show CDR1 as SNHLY and CDR2 as FYNNEI. This CDR3 spans 14 amino acids. V was pared by 5 bases and J by 7 bases, with 18 bases between.

The rearrangement uses TRBV7-9 and TRBJ2-7; D unresolved. Trimming cost V 2 bases and J 2 bases, with 13 bases left between them. The germline V gene has CDR1 SEHNR and CDR2 FQNEAQ (reference sequence). The CDR3 is made up of 15 amino acids. Written as DNA, the CDR3 is TGTGCCAGCAGCTTAAATGCGCCGAACCCCTACGAGCAGTACTTC. The encoded protein is CASSLNAPNPYEQYF.